These 32 T cell receptor beta chains originate from one sample sequenced in a study of radiation and T cells in renal cell carcinoma. The assay was immunoSEQ multiplex PCR, and TCRdb's table has in-frame clones only and misses some. The table records more than 95,000 clones, around 83% of them present only once. Time point noted: baseline pretreatment blood. Treatment given: 15 Gy SBRT to primary tumor, nephrectomy 4 weeks later. This specimen consisted of blood, obtained from a patient whose treatment included radiotherapy and nephrectomy. The receptor set was obtained from a woman in her sixties or seventies with renal cell carcinoma.

The genes are TRBV11-1 and TRBJ1-1; TRBD1 aligns across 9 bases. The germline V gene encodes CDR1 SGHAT and CDR2 FQDESV (reference sequence). Trimming took 6 bases from V and 2 from J; bases not matched to a gene: 10. The CDR3 runs to 16 residues. Written as DNA, the CDR3 is TGTGCCAGCAGGCCAGATCCGGGACAGGGAAACACTGAAGCTTTCTTT. Translation gives CASRPDPGQGNTEAFF. Looking up the rest from reference TRBV11-1 and TRBJ1-1 gives the full variable domain: EAEVAQSPRYKITEKSQAVAFWCDPISGHATLYWYRQILGQGPELLVQFQDESVVDDSQLPKDRFSAERLKGVDSTLKIQPAELGDSAMYLCASRPDPGQGNTEAFFGQGTRLTVV.

The CDR3 sequence is CASSMARLQPQHF. The CDR3 coding sequence is TGTGCCAGTAGTATGGCCAGGCTTCAGCCCCAGCATTTT. The chain has TRBV19 and TRBJ1-5; D is unclear. Trimming removed 3 bases from V and 6 bases from J, with 9 bases in between. The germline CDR1 and CDR2 sequences are LNHDA and SQIVND (reference sequence). This CDR3 contains 13 residues.

The chain recombines TRBV2 with TRBJ2-3; a weak D match, TRBD2 (6 bases). CDR1 and CDR2 (germline): SNHLY, FYNNEI. This CDR3 region has 14 residues. The V and J ends lost 11 bases and 8 bases respectively, with 23 bases between them. CDR3 sequence reads: CAGGDGGSKATQYF. In DNA form, the CDR3 reads TGTGCCGGAGGGGACGGAGGATCAAAAGCTACGCAGTATTTT.

V is TRBV6-1 and J is TRBJ1-5; 7 positions agree with TRBD1. Germline-derived CDR1 and CDR2 are MNHNS and SASEGT. V shed 6 bases and J 4 bases; nucleotides not matched to a gene: 6. The CDR3 is 14 amino acids. The CDR3 DNA sequence: TGTGCCAGCAGCGGGACAGTAGTTAATCAGCCCCAGCATTTT. It translates to CASSGTVVNQPQHF.

The chain carries TRBV7-9 and TRBJ1-2; 8 positions agree with TRBD1. The germline V gene has CDR1 SEHNR and CDR2 FQNEAQ (reference sequence). This CDR3 contains 13 residues. The J segment lost 5 bases and the V segment lost 5 bases, leaving 4 bases of the junction unmatched. The CDR3 coding sequence is TGTGCCAGCAGCCAGCAGGGGGCGTATGGCTACACCTTC. Its translation: CASSQQGAYGYTF.

V and J are TRBV10-3 and TRBJ1-1; possible D gene TRBD1, 5 bases. The CDR3 extends over 12 amino acids. From germline, CDR1 is ENHRY and CDR2 SYGVKD. V shed 3 bases and J shed 5 bases, with 7 bases lying between them. This CDR3 is CAISDQGTEAFF. The CDR3 nucleotides are TGTGCCATCAGTGATCAGGGAACTGAAGCTTTCTTT.

This clone was seen once. The J gene is TRBJ1-1, the V gene TRBV2, with TRBD1 matching over 8 bases. CDR1 and CDR2 (germline): SNHLY, FYNNEI. The CDR3 length is 17 residues. J was trimmed by 1 base and V by 4 bases; bases with no gene match: 11. CDR3 DNA: TGTGCCAGCAGTGGGACAGGGATTCGGGAGGGGAACACTGAAGCTTTCTTT. This codes for CASSGTGIREGNTEAFF.

The V gene is TRBV28, the J gene TRBJ2-2, with D perhaps TRBD1 or TRBD2 (6 bases each). V lost 6 bases, J lost 1 base, and 18 bases lay in between. CDR1 is MDHEN, CDR2 SYDVKM, per germline. This CDR3 spans 17 amino acids. The DNA for the CDR3 is TGTGCCAGCAGCCGAGCTAGGGGGGTCCGGAACACCGGGGAGCTGTTTTTT. Protein: CASSRARGVRNTGELFF. Together with reference TRBV28 and TRBJ2-2, the CDR3 gives the full variable domain: DVKVTQSSRYLVKRTGEKVFLECVQDMDHENMFWYRQDPGLGLRLIYFSYDVKMKEKGDIPEGYSVSREKKERFSLILESASTNQTSMYLCASSRARGVRNTGELFFGEGSRLTVL.

The chain links TRBV10-3 to TRBJ1-3; possible D gene TRBD1, 5 bases. Trimming left V 0 bases short and J 1 base short, with 7 bases between. The CDR3 sequence is 15 residues long. Germline assignment: CDR1 ENHRY and CDR2 SYGVKD. Written as DNA, the CDR3 is TGTGCCATCAGTGAGTCATGGGGGTCTGGAAACACCATATATTTT. It yields the protein CAISESWGSGNTIYF.

The J gene is TRBJ2-1, the V gene TRBV25-1; a possible D gene is TRBD1 (6 bases). V was clipped by 3 bases and J by 0 bases, with 12 bases between them. Germline CDR1 and CDR2: MGHDK and SYGVNS. CDR3 length: 16 amino acids. In nucleotides, the CDR3 is TGTGCCAGCAGTGACAGAGGCAGGGGCTCCTACAATGAGCAGTTCTTC. It yields the protein CASSDRGRGSYNEQFF.

V gene TRBV28 combines with J gene TRBJ1-1; TRBD1 might be the D (5 bases). Trimming removed 7 bases from V and 7 bases from J, with 19 bases in between. Per the germline V gene, CDR1 is MDHEN and CDR2 is SYDVKM. The CDR3 is 14 amino acids. The CDR3 DNA sequence: TGTGCCAGCACCCCGGGACCGGTCTTCCTTGAAGCTTTCTTT. Protein sequence: CASTPGPVFLEAFF.

The gene calls are TRBV4-3 and TRBJ1-3, with 7 positions matching TRBD1. From germline, CDR1 is LGHNA and CDR2 YSLEER. J was trimmed by 6 bases and V by 2 bases; bases with no gene match: 7. The CDR3 loop spans 15 amino acids. CDR3 protein: CASSQFRGSQNTIYF. CDR3 bases: TGCGCCAGCAGCCAATTCAGGGGGTCTCAAAACACCATATATTTT.

The V gene is TRBV11-2, the J gene TRBJ1-2; D gene unclear. The germline CDR1 and CDR2 sequences are SGHAT and FQNNGV. The V end lost 5 bases, the J end lost 4 bases, and 8 bases lay between the germline ends. CDR3 length equals 12 residues. The CDR3 protein is CASSPILYGYTF. DNA for the CDR3: TGTGCCAGCAGCCCTATACTCTATGGCTACACCTTC.

The chain has TRBV5-6 and TRBJ2-3; 12 nucleotides align to TRBD2. Per the germline V gene, CDR1 is SGHDT and CDR2 is YYEEEE. J lost 4 bases, V lost 2 bases, and 11 bases had no gene match. The CDR3 length is 18 residues. The CDR3: CASSFIASGRGGPDTQYF. Written as DNA, the CDR3 is TGTGCCAGCAGCTTCATAGCTAGCGGGAGGGGGGGCCCAGATACGCAGTATTTT.

V gene TRBV28 combines with J gene TRBJ2-4; maybe TRBD2 (6 bases). V was trimmed by 6 bases and J by 4 bases, leaving 13 bases between them. The CDR3 has 14 residues. CDR1 is MDHEN and CDR2 is SYDVKM in the germline V gene. The DNA for the CDR3 is TGTGCCAGCAGCTCCCGACTAGGAAAAAACATTCAGTACTTC. This sequence encodes CASSSRLGKNIQYF.

CDR3 residues: CASSSPGALSVYGYTF. CDR3 in DNA: TGTGCCAGCAGTTCCCCGGGGGCCCTTAGCGTCTATGGCTACACCTTC. The chain carries TRBV28 and TRBJ1-2; TRBD1 is a possible D gene (6 bases). The CDR3 runs 16 residues. Germline V lookup: CDR1 MDHEN, CDR2 SYDVKM. Trimming left V 4 bases short and J 4 bases short, with 19 bases between.

The V gene is TRBV19, the J gene TRBJ1-4; TRBD1 matches at 7 bases. Germline V CDR1 and CDR2: LNHDA, SQIVND (reference sequence). Losses at the gene ends were 8 bases for V and 3 bases for J; bases not matched to a gene: 9. The CDR3 runs to 15 residues. In DNA form, the CDR3 reads TGTGCCAGTTCGGACAGGTTCAATCCTAATGAAAAACTGTTTTTT. It yields the protein CASSDRFNPNEKLFF.

This clone was counted a few times. CDR3 in DNA: TGTGCCAGCAGCGCGGGACAGGGGTCCGAGCAGTACTTC. Translated: CASSAGQGSEQYF. The V call is TRBV9, the J call TRBJ2-7; 10 nucleotides agree with TRBD1. The ends lost 3 bases at V and 6 bases at J; junction bases unmatched: 3. The germline V gene has CDR1 SGDLS and CDR2 YYNGEE. The CDR3 runs 13 residues. The whole variable domain, filled in from reference TRBV9 and TRBJ2-7, reads DSGVTQTPKHLITATGQRVTLRCSPRSGDLSVYWYQQSLDQGLQFLIQYYNGEERAKGNILERFSAQQFPDLHSELNLSSLELGDSALYFCASSAGQGSEQYFGPGTRLTVT.

The chain joins TRBV5-6 to TRBJ2-5; D gene unclear. In germline, CDR1 is SGHDT, CDR2 YYEEEE. V was clipped by 2 bases and J by 4 bases, with 6 bases between them. The CDR3 has 12 residues. The CDR3 reads CASSFNLETQYF. The CDR3 bases are TGTGCCAGCAGCTTCAATCTAGAGACCCAGTACTTC.

This clone was counted a few times. CDR3 bases: TGTGCCAGCAGCAAAGAGCCGACAGGCACAGATACGCAGTATTTT. Translated, it gives CASSKEPTGTDTQYF. This chain links TRBV21-1 with TRBJ2-3; the listed D gene, TRBD1, was not tested against the DNA. TRBV21-1 is a documented pseudogene. CDR3 length: 15 residues.

The chain is built from TRBV2 and TRBJ2-5; unclear D gene. CDR1 is SNHLY and CDR2 is FYNNEI in the germline V gene. Trimming took off 2 bases at V and 7 bases at J, with 20 bases between the two ends. The CDR3 covers 16 residues. CDR3 coding DNA: TGTGCCAGCAGTGAATGGTCGCAGATGGCCGTCGGGACCCAGTACTTC. Encoded protein: CASSEWSQMAVGTQYF. The variable domain in full, with the rest retrieved from reference TRBV2 and TRBJ2-5, is EPEVTQTPSHQVTQMGQEVILRCVPISNHLYFYWYRQILGQKVEFLVSFYNNEISEKSEIFDDQFSVERPDGSNFTLKIRSTKLEDSAMYFCASSEWSQMAVGTQYFGPGTRLLVL.

The chain links TRBV11-1 to TRBJ2-2, with TRBD2 matching over 9 bases. V gave up 5 bases and J gave up 3 bases; unmatched junction bases: 4. This CDR3 is 15 amino acids long. Germline V lookup: CDR1 SGHAT, CDR2 FQDESV (reference sequence). The CDR3 region is CASSPSGTHTGELFF. CDR3 nucleotide sequence: TGTGCCAGCAGCCCTAGCGGGACCCACACCGGGGAGCTGTTTTTT.

Concerning this clone itself: A single base separates this from a much larger clone, so it may be a read error. The J gene is TRBJ1-5, the V gene TRBV28; D not resolved. V was pared by 6 bases and J by 4 bases, with 7 bases between. The CDR3 is 12 amino acids. The germline gives CDR1 MDHEN, CDR2 SYDVKM. CDR3 DNA: TGTGCCAGCAGCCCAGTAAATCAGCCCCAGCATTTT. This gives the protein CASSPVNQPQHF.

This clone came up once. The V and J genes are TRBV4-2 and TRBJ2-7; 9 positions match TRBD1. V shed 4 bases and J 4 bases; nucleotides not matched to a gene: 8. The germline V gene encodes CDR1 LGHNA and CDR2 YNFKEQ. CDR3 length: 15 amino acids. CDR3 sequence (DNA): TGTGCCAGCAGCCGTGGACAGGGGTCGGCTTACGAGCAGTACTTC. Encoded protein: CASSRGQGSAYEQYF.

This clone appeared many times. The chain has TRBV28 and TRBJ2-5, with D possibly called TRBD1 or TRBD2 (6 bases each). CDR3 length equals 13 residues. Deletions cut 5 bases from V and 7 bases from J, with 14 bases between. Germline V gene data show CDR1 as MDHEN and CDR2 as SYDVKM. CDR3 loop: CASSPRQEGTQYF. DNA for the CDR3: TGTGCCAGCAGTCCCCGACAGGAGGGGACCCAGTACTTC.

This chain uses TRBV19 with TRBJ2-7, with 7 positions matching TRBD1. The CDR3 is 15 residues long. V dropped 6 bases and J dropped 3; count of bases not matched to a gene: 11. Germline V lookup: CDR1 LNHDA, CDR2 SQIVND (reference sequence). The CDR3: CASRPSWDRLYEQYF. DNA for the CDR3: TGTGCCAGTAGGCCGTCCTGGGACAGACTCTACGAGCAGTACTTC. Complete variable domain (other parts from reference TRBV19 and TRBJ2-7): DGGITQSPKYLFRKEGQNVTLSCEQNLNHDAMYWYRQDPGQGLRLIYYSQIVNDFQKGDIAEGYSVSREKKESFPLTVTSAQKNPTAFYLCASRPSWDRLYEQYFGPGTRLTVT.

With regard to this clone: It is unclear where the CDR3 begins or ends on the DNA, so no DNA is shown, and the CDR3 is as TCRdb lists it. This chain links TRBV9 with TRBJ1-1; the table's D call, TRBD1, was not checked against the DNA. 13 amino acids form the CDR3, both terminal residues included. Germline values: CDR1 SGDLS, CDR2 YYNGEE. The CDR3 here is CASSVGQGAATFF.

Only one count was recorded for this clone. The chain employs TRBV7-6 and TRBJ2-7; 9 nucleotides line up with TRBD1. The CDR3 is 14 residues long. Germline CDR1 is SGHVS and CDR2 is FNYEAQ. V trimming: 3 bases; J trimming: 6 bases; junction bases outside the gene matches: 6. In DNA, the CDR3 is TGTGCCAGCAGCTTGGGGACAGGGACGATCGAGCAGTACTTC. Amino acid sequence: CASSLGTGTIEQYF.

This clone showed up just once. The J gene is TRBJ1-5, the V gene TRBV19; D uncertain. V dropped 6 bases and J dropped 1 base, with 13 bases sitting between them. The CDR3 extends over 15 amino acids. Germline V gene data show CDR1 as LNHDA and CDR2 as SQIVND (reference sequence). CDR3 amino acids: CASRNLLGSNQPQHF. CDR3 nucleotide sequence: TGTGCCAGTAGAAACCTCCTGGGGAGCAATCAGCCCCAGCATTTT.

The gene calls are TRBV5-1 and TRBJ1-3, with D tentatively TRBD1 (6 bases). This CDR3 comprises 17 residues. Deletions cut 0 bases from V and 4 bases from J, with 17 bases between. The V gene's germline CDR1 is SGHRS and CDR2 YFSETQ. CDR3 sequence (DNA): TGCGCCAGCAGCTTGGGGGCATCACAGGGCTCAGGAAACACCATATATTTT. Residues: CASSLGASQGSGNTIYF.

CDR3 sequence reads: CASSYTRGYGYTF. CDR3 nucleotides: TGTGCCAGCAGTTATACTAGGGGCTATGGCTACACCTTC. This chain links TRBV28 with TRBJ1-2; tentative D call: TRBD1 (5 bases). The CDR3 is 13 residues long. CDR1 and CDR2 from the germline V gene are MDHEN and SYDVKM. V shed 4 bases and J shed 4 bases, with 10 bases lying between them.

This CDR3 reads CASSEESYNEKLFF. CDR3 sequence (DNA): TGTGCCAGCAGCGAGGAGAGTTATAATGAAAAACTGTTTTTT. This rearrangement joins TRBV4-2 to TRBJ1-4; no clear D. V was pared by 5 bases and J by 4 bases, with 11 bases between. The CDR3 spans 14 residues. Germline values: CDR1 LGHNA, CDR2 YNFKEQ.